This T cell receptor beta chain derives from a study of tumor and adjacent non-tumor tissue in lung cancer. This sample's RNA came from whole unsorted tissue. Distant lung tissue was collected more than 3 cm away from the tumor edge. Between August and November 2014, newly diagnosed, chemotherapy-naive lung cancer patients underwent thoracic surgery in China. The library came from three nested PCR rounds adapted from ARM-PCR protocols. MiXCR was run by TCRdb on the multiplex PCR reads, yielding one entry per CDR3 protein. Of nearly 50,000 distinct CDR3 sequences detected, 64% appear once; the ten largest clones hold 30%. Germline CDR1 and CDR2: SGHRS and YFSETQ. V was cut by 4 bases and J by 4 bases, with 17 bases left in between. This CDR3 region has 15 residues. Study results and limitations: TCR diversity was significantly greater in tumor than normal lung tissue.

This clonotype has only a few counts. Its antigen remains unknown. Likely a read error: the CDR3 ends without its conserved phenylalanine or tryptophan. The rearrangement joins TRBV5-1 to TRBJ1-1; a possible D gene is TRBD1 (5 bases). Sample: distant non-tumor lung tissue. The clonotype was recovered from a woman in her 70s with non-small cell lung cancer. This CDR3 reads CASSASTAASTEAFL. CDR3 nucleotide sequence: TGCGCCAGCAGCGCGTCGACAGCGGCGAGCACTGAAGCTTTCTTA.